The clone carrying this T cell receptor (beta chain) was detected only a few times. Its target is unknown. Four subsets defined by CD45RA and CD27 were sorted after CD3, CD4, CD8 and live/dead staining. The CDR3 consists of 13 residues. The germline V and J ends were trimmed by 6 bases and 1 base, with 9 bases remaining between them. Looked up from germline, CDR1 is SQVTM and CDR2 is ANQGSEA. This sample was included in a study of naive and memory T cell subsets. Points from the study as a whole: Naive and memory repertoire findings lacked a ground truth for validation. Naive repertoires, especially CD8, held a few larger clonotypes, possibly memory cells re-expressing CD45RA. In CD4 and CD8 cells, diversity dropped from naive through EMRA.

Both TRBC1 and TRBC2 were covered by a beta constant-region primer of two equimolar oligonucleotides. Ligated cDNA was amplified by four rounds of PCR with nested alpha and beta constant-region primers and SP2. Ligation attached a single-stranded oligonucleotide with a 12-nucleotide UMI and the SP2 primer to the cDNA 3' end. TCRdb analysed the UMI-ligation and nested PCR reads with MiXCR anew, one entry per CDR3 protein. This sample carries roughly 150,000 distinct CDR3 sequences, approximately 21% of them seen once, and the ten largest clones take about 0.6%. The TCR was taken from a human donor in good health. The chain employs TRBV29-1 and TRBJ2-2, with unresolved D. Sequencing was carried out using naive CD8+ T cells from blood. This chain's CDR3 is CSVGVKNTGELFF. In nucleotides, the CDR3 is TGCAGCGTGGGTGTCAAGAACACCGGGGAGCTGTTTTTT.